The clone carrying this TCR beta chain was picked up many times. Its antigen remains unidentified. This sample was taken from a study of molecular identifiers for immune sequencing clone quantification. Libraries of naive CD8 cells were prepared from 20,000 to 1,000,000 sorted cells using 10%, 30% or 50% RNA. Study observations and caveats: Clones above 20 RNA copies held over 98% of effector molecules, under 1% in naive cells. Even with about a million naive cells present, spiked Jurkat TCR RNA from one cell was reportedly detectable.

CDR1 and CDR2 (germline): MGHRA, YSYEKL. V was pared by 3 bases and J by 3 bases, with 4 bases between. This CDR3 has 12 residues. TCRdb reprocessed the PCR reads with MiXCR, giving one entry per CDR3 protein. The table lists roughly 100,000 distinct CDR3 sequences, around 30% of them singletons. The J gene is TRBJ2-3, the V gene TRBV4-1; D not certain. The sequence came from a human donor in good health. Some libraries in this study had Jurkat cell RNA spiked in. Sequenced input: naive CD8+ T cells from blood, with Jurkat cell RNA spiked in. Subset meaning: FACS-sorted CD8+CD4-CCR7+CD45RA+ naive T cells. In DNA, the CDR3 is TGCGCCAGCAGCCATCCAACAGATACGCAGTATTTT. Encoded protein: CASSHPTDTQYF.